This T cell receptor beta chain was identified in a study of metastatic and nonmetastatic thyroid tumors. Looking at the study overall: It was across blood and tumor or nodule tissue from malignant and benign thyroid patients that repertoires were compared. Study observations and caveats: According to reports, the diversity of TCR beta was significantly higher in malignant thyroid tumors than in benign nodules, and this held in both blood and tumor samples.

This clone showed up just a few times. Its antigen is undetermined. Among the patients, none had received any treatment before thyroid surgery. Original handling: Differences in CDR3 between clinicopathological groups were drawn on to build a classifier intended to discriminate distant-metastatic papillary thyroid cancer patients. TCRdb re-called the PCR reads via MiXCR. TCRdb assigned the V and J calls; the authors' analysis was not used. Counted here are around 16,000 clones, about 23% occurring once; the ten biggest clones make up 10%. Source material: adjacent normal tissue. The source is a female donor with papillary thyroid cancer or a benign thyroid nodule (not recorded which). Some clones in this sample may be carry-over from other donors' samples.

As DNA, the CDR3 is TGTGCCAGCAGCTATAGGGGGACAGGGCCTCTTGGCTACACCTTC. It codes for CASSYRGTGPLGYTF. The chain links TRBV27 to TRBJ1-2, with TRBD1 identical over 9 bases. V was pared by 6 bases and J by 7 bases, with 12 bases of the junction left unmatched. Germline V gives CDR1 MNHEY, CDR2 SMNVEV (reference sequence). This CDR3 spans 15 amino acids.